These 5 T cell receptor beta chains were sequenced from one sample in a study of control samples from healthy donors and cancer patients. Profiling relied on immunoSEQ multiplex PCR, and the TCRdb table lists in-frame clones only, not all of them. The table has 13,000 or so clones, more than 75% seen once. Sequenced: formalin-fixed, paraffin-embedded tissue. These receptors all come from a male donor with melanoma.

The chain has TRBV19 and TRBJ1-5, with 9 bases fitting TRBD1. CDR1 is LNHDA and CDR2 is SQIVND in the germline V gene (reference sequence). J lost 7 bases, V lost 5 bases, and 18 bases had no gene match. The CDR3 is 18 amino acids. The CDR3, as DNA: TGTGCCAGTAGTCTCATCCCTACCGGGACAGGGCAACGACAGCCCCAGCATTTT. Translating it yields CASSLIPTGTGQRQPQHF.

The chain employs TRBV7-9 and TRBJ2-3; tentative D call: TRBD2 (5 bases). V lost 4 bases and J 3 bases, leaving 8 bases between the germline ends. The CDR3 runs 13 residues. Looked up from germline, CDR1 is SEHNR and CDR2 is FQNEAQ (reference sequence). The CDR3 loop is CASSSEGTDTQYF. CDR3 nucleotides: TGTGCCAGCAGCTCCGAGGGAACAGATACGCAGTATTTT.

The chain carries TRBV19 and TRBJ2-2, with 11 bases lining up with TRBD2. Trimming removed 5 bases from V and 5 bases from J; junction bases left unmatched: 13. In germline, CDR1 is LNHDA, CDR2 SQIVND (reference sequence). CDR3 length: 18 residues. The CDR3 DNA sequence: TGTGCCAGTAGTGATCCTTTTAGCGGGAGGGGTCGGACCGGGGAGCTGTTTTTT. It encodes CASSDPFSGRGRTGELFF.

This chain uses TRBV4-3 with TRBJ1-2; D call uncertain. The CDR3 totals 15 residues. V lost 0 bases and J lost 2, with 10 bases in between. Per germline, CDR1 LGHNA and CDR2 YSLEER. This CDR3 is CASSQEARGNYGYTF. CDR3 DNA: TGCGCCAGCAGCCAAGAAGCCAGAGGGAACTATGGCTACACCTTC.

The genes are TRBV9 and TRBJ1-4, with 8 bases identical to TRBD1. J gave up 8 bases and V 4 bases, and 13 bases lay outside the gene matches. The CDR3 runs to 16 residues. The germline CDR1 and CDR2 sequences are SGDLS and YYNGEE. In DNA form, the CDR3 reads TGTGCCAGCAGCCGGATCGGACAGGGTCTGGGCGAAAAACTGTTTTTT. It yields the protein CASSRIGQGLGEKLFF.